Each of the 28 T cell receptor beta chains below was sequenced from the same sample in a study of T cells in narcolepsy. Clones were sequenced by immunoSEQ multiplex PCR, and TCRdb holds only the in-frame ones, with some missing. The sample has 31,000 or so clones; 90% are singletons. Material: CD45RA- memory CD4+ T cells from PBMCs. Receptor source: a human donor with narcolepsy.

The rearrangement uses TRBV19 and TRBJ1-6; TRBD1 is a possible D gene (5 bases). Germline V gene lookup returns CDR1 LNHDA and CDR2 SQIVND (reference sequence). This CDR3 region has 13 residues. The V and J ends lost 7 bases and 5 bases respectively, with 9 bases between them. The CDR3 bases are TGTGCCAGTATGCAGGACAATAATTCACCCCTCCACTTT. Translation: CASMQDNNSPLHF.

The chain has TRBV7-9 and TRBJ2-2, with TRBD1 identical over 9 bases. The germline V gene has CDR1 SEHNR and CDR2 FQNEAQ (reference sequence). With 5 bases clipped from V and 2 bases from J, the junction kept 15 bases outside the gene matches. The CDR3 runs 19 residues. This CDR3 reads CASSNWLIGGQGNTGELFF. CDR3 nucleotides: TGTGCCAGCAGCAATTGGTTGATTGGGGGACAGGGTAACACCGGGGAGCTGTTTTTT.

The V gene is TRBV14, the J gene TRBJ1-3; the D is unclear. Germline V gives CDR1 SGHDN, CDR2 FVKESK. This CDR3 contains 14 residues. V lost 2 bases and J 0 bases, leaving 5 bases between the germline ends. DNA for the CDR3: TGTGCCAGCAGCCAAATTGGCTCTGGAAACACCATATATTTT. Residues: CASSQIGSGNTIYF.

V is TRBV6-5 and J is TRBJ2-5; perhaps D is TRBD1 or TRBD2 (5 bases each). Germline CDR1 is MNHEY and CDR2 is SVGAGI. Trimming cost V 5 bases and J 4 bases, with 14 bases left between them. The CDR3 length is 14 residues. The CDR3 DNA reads TGTGCCAGCAGTAACCCTGGGGGTCCAGAGACCCAGTACTTC. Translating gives CASSNPGGPETQYF.

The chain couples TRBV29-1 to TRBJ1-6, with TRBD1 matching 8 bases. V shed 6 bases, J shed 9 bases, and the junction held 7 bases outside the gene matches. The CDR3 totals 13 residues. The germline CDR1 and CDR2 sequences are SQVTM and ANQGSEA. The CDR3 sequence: CSVQTGVGSPLHF. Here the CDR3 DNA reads TGCAGCGTCCAGACAGGGGTGGGTTCACCCCTCCACTTT.

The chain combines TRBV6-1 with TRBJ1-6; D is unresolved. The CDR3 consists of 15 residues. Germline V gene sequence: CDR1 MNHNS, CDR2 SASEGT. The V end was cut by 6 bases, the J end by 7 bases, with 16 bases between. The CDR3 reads CASRRRQVENSPLHF. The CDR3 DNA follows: TGTGCCAGCAGACGCCGTCAGGTTGAGAATTCACCCCTCCACTTT.

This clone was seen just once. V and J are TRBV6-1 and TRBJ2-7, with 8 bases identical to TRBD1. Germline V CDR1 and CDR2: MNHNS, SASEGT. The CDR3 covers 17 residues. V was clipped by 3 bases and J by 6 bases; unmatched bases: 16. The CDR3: CASSDGDRYPAGTEQYF. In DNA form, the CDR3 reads TGTGCCAGCAGTGATGGGGACAGGTACCCCGCAGGGACCGAGCAGTACTTC.

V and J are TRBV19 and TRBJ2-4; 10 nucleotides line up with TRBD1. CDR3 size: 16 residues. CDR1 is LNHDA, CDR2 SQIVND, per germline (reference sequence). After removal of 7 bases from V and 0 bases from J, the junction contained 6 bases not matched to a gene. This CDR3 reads CASTDRGSLAKNIQYF. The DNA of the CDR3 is TGTGCCAGTACGGACAGGGGGTCCTTAGCCAAAAACATTCAGTACTTC.

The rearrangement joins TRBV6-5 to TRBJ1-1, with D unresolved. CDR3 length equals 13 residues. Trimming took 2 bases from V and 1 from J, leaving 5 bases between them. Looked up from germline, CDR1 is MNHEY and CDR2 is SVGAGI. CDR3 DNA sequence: TGTGCCAGCAGTTACAACAGGAACACTGAAGCTTTCTTT. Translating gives CASSYNRNTEAFF.

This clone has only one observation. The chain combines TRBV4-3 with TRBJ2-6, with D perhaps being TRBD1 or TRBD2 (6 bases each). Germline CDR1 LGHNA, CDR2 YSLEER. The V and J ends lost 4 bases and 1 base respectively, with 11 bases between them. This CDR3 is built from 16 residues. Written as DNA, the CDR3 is TGCGCCAGCAGCCTACAAGGGGGGTCTGGGGCCAACGTCCTGACTTTC. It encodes CASSLQGGSGANVLTF.

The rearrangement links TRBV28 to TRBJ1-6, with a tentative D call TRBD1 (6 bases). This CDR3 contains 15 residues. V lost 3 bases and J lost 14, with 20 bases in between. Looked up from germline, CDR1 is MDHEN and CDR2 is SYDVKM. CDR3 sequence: CASSFPTGFRVTLHF. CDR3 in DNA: TGTGCCAGCAGTTTCCCAACAGGGTTCCGAGTGACCCTCCACTTT.

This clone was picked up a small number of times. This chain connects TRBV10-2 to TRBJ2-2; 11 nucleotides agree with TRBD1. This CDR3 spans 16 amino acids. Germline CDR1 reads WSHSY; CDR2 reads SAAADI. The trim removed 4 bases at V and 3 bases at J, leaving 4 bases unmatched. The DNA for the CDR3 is TGCGCCAGCAGTGGGGACAGGGGGGGGCACACCGGGGAGCTGTTTTTT. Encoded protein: CASSGDRGGHTGELFF.

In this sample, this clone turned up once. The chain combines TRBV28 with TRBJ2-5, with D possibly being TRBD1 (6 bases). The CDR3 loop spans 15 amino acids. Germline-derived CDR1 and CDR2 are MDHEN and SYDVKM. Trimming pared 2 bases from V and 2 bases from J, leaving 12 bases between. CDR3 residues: CASSLGGHKQETQYF. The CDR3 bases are TGTGCCAGCAGTTTAGGGGGACATAAACAAGAGACCCAGTACTTC.

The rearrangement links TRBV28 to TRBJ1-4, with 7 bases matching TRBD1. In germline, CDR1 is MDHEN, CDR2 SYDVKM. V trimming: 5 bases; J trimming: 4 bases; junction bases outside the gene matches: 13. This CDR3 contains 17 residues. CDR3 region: CASSPPRIGTVNEKLFF. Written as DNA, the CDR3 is TGTGCCAGCAGTCCGCCTCGAATCGGGACAGTTAATGAAAAACTGTTTTTT.

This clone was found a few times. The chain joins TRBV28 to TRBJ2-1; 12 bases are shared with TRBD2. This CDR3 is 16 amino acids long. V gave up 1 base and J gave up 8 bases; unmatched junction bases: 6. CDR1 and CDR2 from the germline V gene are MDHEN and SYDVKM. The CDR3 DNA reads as TGTGCCAGCAGTTTATCCGGACTAGCGGGGTTGGATGAGCAGTTCTTC. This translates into CASSLSGLAGLDEQFF.

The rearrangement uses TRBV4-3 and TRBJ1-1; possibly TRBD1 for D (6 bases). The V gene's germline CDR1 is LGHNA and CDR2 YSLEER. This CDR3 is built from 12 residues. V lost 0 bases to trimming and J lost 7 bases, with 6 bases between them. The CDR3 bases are TGCGCCAGCAGCCAAGACAGGGGTGAAGCTTTCTTT. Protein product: CASSQDRGEAFF.

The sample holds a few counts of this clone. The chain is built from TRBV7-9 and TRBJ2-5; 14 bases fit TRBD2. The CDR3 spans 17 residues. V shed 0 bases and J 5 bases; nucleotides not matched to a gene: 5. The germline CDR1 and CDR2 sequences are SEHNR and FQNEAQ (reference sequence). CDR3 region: CASSLAGLAGVRETQYF. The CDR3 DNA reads TGTGCCAGCAGCTTAGCGGGACTAGCGGGAGTACGCGAGACCCAGTACTTC. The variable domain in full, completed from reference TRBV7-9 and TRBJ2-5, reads DTGVSQNPRHKITKRGQNVTFRCDPISEHNRLYWYRQTLGQGPEFLTYFQNEAQLEKSRLLSDRFSAERPKGSFSTLEIQRTEQGDSAMYLCASSLAGLAGVRETQYFGPGTRLLVL.

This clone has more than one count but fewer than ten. Here the CDR3 DNA reads TGTGCCAGCAGCTTTCAGGGGGCGACCTACGAGCAGTACTTC. It is translated as CASSFQGATYEQYF. The gene calls are TRBV7-2 and TRBJ2-7; 8 bases are shared with TRBD1. The CDR3 is 14 amino acids. Germline CDR1 SGHTA, CDR2 FQGNSA. V shed 3 bases, J shed 2 bases, and the junction held 3 bases outside the gene matches.

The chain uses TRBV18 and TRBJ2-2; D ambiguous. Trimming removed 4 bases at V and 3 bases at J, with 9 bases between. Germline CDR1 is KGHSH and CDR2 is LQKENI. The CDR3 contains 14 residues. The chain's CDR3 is CASSRERDTGELFF. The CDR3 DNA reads TGTGCCAGCTCACGGGAAAGGGACACCGGGGAGCTGTTTTTT.

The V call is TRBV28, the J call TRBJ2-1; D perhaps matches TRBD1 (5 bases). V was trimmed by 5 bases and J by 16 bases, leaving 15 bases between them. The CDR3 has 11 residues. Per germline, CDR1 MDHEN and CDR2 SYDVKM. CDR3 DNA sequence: TGTGCCAGCAGTGTGGGGCGAATTGTATTCTTC. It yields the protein CASSVGRIVFF.

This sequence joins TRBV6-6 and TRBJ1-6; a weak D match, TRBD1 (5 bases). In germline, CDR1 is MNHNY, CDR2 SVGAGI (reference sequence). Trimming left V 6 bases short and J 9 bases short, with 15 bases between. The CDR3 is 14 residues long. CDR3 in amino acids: CASRDRGGFSPLHF. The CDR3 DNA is TGTGCCAGCAGGGATCGGGGGGGATTTTCACCCCTCCACTTT.

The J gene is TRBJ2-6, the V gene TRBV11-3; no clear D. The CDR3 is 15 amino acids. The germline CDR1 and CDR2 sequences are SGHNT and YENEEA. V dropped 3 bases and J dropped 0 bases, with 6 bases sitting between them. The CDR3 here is CASSFGGSGANVLTF. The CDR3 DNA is TGTGCCAGCAGCTTCGGCGGCTCTGGGGCCAACGTCCTGACTTTC.

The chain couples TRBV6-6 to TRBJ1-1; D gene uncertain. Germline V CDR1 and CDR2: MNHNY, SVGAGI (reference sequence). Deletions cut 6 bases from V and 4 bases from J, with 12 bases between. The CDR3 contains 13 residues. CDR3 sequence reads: CASRRTDGTEAFF. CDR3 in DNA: TGTGCCAGCAGAAGAACCGATGGCACTGAAGCTTTCTTT.

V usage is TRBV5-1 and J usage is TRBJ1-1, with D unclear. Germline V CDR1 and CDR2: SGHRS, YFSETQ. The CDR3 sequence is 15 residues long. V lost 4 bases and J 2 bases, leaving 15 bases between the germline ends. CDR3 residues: CASSADLLLNTEAFF. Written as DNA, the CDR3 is TGCGCCAGCAGCGCAGACCTTTTACTTAACACTGAAGCTTTCTTT.

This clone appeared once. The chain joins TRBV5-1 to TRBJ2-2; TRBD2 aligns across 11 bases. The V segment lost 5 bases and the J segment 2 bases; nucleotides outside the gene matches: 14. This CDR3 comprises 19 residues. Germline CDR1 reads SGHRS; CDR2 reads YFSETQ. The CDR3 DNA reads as TGCGCCAGCAGGAACCTGCTAGCGGGAGGAACCCGAAACACCGGGGAGCTGTTTTTT. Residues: CASRNLLAGGTRNTGELFF.

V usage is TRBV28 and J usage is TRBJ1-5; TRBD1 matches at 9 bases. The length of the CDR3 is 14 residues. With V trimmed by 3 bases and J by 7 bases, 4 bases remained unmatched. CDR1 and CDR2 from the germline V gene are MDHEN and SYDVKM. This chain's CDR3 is CASSFRTGAQPQHF. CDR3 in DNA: TGTGCCAGCAGTTTCCGGACAGGGGCCCAGCCCCAGCATTTT.

CDR3 DNA sequence: TGTGCCAGTAGTCCGACAGGGGCTGGTCAGCCCCAGCATTTT. Translated, it gives CASSPTGAGQPQHF. This chain uses TRBV19 with TRBJ1-5; TRBD1 aligns across 8 bases. The V gene's germline CDR1 is LNHDA and CDR2 SQIVND (reference sequence). CDR3 length: 14 residues. V lost 5 bases to trimming and J lost 6 bases; unmatched junction nucleotides: 6.

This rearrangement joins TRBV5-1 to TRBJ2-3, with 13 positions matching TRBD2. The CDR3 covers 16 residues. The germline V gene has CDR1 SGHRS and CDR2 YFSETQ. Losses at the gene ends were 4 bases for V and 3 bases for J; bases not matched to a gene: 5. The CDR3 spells CASSSTTSGGTDTQYF. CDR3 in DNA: TGCGCCAGCAGCAGCACGACTAGCGGGGGGACAGATACGCAGTATTTT. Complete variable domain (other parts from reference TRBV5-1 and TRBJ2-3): KAGVTQTPRYLIKTRGQQVTLSCSPISGHRSVSWYQQTPGQGLQFLFEYFSETQRNKGNFPGRFSGRQFSNSRSEMNVSTLELGDSALYLCASSSTTSGGTDTQYFGPGTRLTVL.